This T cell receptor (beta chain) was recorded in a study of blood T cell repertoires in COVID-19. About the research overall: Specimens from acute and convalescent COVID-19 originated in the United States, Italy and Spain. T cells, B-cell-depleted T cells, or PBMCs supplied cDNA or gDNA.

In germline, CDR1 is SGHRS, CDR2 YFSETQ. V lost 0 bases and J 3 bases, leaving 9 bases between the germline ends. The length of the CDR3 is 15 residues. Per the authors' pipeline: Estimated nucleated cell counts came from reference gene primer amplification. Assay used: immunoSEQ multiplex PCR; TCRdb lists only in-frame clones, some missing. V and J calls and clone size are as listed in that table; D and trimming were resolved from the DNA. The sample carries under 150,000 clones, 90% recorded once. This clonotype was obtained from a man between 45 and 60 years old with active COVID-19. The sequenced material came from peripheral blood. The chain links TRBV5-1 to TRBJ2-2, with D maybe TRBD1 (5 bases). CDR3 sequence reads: CASSLVGLYTGELFF. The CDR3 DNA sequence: TGCGCCAGCAGCTTGGTGGGGCTGTACACCGGGGAGCTGTTTTTT.